A selection of T cell receptor beta chains follows, all from one sample in a study of beta chain features in type 1 diabetes. Data came from immunoSEQ multiplex PCR; TCRdb stores just in-frame clones and leaves some out. The data show roughly 140,000 clones, 6.9% seen once. The source material was central memory CD4+ T cells from blood. The source of these receptors is a woman between 25 and 40 years old in good health. The CDR3 runs from the conserved cysteine through the conserved F or W. D genes are given only for firm matches. Size values are once, few and many counts, or a class for expanded clones, and some rows have none.

cdr3_aa | cdr3_nt | clone_size | j_call | d_call | v_call
CASSPGQEKNQPQHF | TGTGCCAGCTCACCGGGGCAGGAGAAGAATCAGCCCCAGCATTTT | - | TRBJ1-5 | - | TRBV18
CASSSGQGRETQYF | TGTGCCAGTAGCTCGGGACAGGGGAGAGAGACCCAGTACTTC | - | TRBJ2-5 | TRBD1 | TRBV19
CSAQGDNEQFF | TGCAGTGCGCAGGGGGACAATGAGCAGTTCTTC | few | TRBJ2-1 | TRBD1 | TRBV20-1
CATSRAGGRNNEQFF | TGTGCCACCAGCAGAGCTGGCGGGAGAAACAATGAGCAGTTCTTC | few | TRBJ2-1 | TRBD2 | TRBV15
CASSRNSGNTIYF | TGTGCCAGCAGCAGAAACTCTGGAAACACCATATATTTT | few | TRBJ1-3 | - | TRBV28
CASSHGEADTQYF | TGCGCCAGCAGCCACGGAGAGGCAGATACGCAGTATTTT | many | TRBJ2-3 | - | TRBV5-1
CASSPRGAVGVRRTDTQYF | TGTGCCAGCAGCCCACGCGGGGCAGTGGGGGTCCGTCGCACAGATACGCAGTATTTT | - | TRBJ2-3 | - | TRBV7-9
CASSQTSGSGETQYF | TGTGCTAGCAGCCAGACTAGCGGGAGTGGAGAGACCCAGTACTTC | many | TRBJ2-5 | TRBD2 | TRBV7-7
CASSPNPLSGTGRWNEQFF | TGTGCCAGCAGCCCTAACCCCCTCTCCGGGACAGGGAGGTGGAATGAGCAGTTCTTC | - | TRBJ2-1 | TRBD1 | TRBV4-2
CASIRSGNSYNEQFF | TGTGCCAGTATCCGGAGCGGGAACTCCTACAATGAGCAGTTCTTC | few | TRBJ2-1 | TRBD2 | TRBV19
CASSQGEREMWIEQFF | TGCGCCAGCAGCCAAGGGGAGCGGGAGATGTGGATTGAGCAGTTCTTC | - | TRBJ2-1 | TRBD2 | TRBV4-3
CASSLAGNTGELFF | TGCGCCAGCAGCTTGGCCGGGAACACCGGGGAGCTGTTTTTT | - | TRBJ2-2 | - | TRBV5-1
CASSLTSSGYGYTF | TGCGCCAGCAGCCTCACCTCCTCAGGCTATGGCTACACCTTC | many | TRBJ1-2 | - | TRBV4-3
CASSVDSRSKNIQYF | TGTGCCAGCAGCGTAGATTCGCGATCCAAAAACATTCAGTACTTC | - | TRBJ2-4 | - | TRBV9
CASSLQNTEAFF | TGCGCCAGCAGCTTGCAGAACACTGAAGCTTTCTTT | - | TRBJ1-1 | - | TRBV5-1
CAWSRYEMRSGYGYTF | TGTGCCTGGAGTAGGTACGAGATGAGGAGCGGCTATGGCTACACCTTC | few | TRBJ1-2 | - | TRBV30
CASRGKGFGEQYF | TGTGCCAGCCGGGGTAAAGGCTTCGGCGAGCAGTACTTC | few | TRBJ2-7 | - | TRBV5-8
CASSLGPNWSSGANVLTF | TGTGCCAGCAGCTTAGGGCCGAATTGGAGCTCTGGGGCCAACGTCCTGACTTTC | few | TRBJ2-6 | - | TRBV7-6
CATSTGSSPGELFF | TGTGCCACCTCAACAGGGTCTTCTCCCGGGGAGCTGTTTTTT | few | TRBJ2-2 | - | TRBV19
CASKGLLDGYTF | TGTGCCAGCAAGGGACTTCTTGATGGCTACACCTTC | many | TRBJ1-2 | - | TRBV28
CASSSGQGGISNQPQHF | TGCGCCAGCAGTTCGGGACAGGGAGGTATTAGCAATCAGCCCCAGCATTTT | - | TRBJ1-5 | TRBD1 | TRBV23-1
CASQDRAYNEQFF | TGTGCCAGCCAGGACAGGGCCTACAATGAGCAGTTCTTC | - | TRBJ2-1 | TRBD1 | TRBV28
CASSWDYSGQETQYF | TGTGCCAGCAGCTGGGACTACAGCGGTCAAGAGACCCAGTACTTC | - | TRBJ2-5 | TRBD2 | TRBV5-6
CASKLTAPGEKLFF | TGTGCCAGCAAGTTGACAGCCCCGGGTGAAAAACTGTTTTTT | - | TRBJ1-4 | - | TRBV6-5
CASSYRAPTGRETQYF | TGTGCCAGCAGCTACCGGGCCCCCACAGGACGGGAGACCCAGTACTTC | - | TRBJ2-5 | - | TRBV11-2
CASGRHATGARTDTQYF | TGTGCCAGCGGCCGACACGCAACAGGGGCCCGCACAGATACGCAGTATTTT | many | TRBJ2-3 | TRBD1 | TRBV7-3
CASSSGQGWNTEAFF | TGTGCCAGCAGCTCAGGACAGGGTTGGAACACTGAAGCTTTCTTT | - | TRBJ1-1 | TRBD1 | TRBV27
CASNPGLAGSEQFF | TGTGCCAGCAATCCGGGACTAGCGGGATCTGAGCAGTTCTTC | - | TRBJ2-1 | TRBD2 | TRBV6-6
CASSPKETQYF | TGTGCCAGCAGCCCCAAAGAGACCCAGTACTTC | - | TRBJ2-5 | - | TRBV7-6
CASRGWSGGGYTF | TGTGCCAGCCGGGGGTGGTCAGGAGGTGGCTACACCTTC | few | TRBJ1-2 | - | TRBV7-9
CASSQSWSGTYEQYF | TGTGCCAGCAGTCAAAGCTGGAGCGGGACCTACGAGCAGTACTTC | - | TRBJ2-7 | TRBD2 | TRBV6-5
CASSRQGLGEEKLFF | TGTGCCAGCTCACGACAGGGTCTTGGGGAAGAAAAACTGTTTTTT | - | TRBJ1-4 | TRBD1 | TRBV18
CANPSPSYEQYF | TGTGCCAACCCTTCCCCCAGTTACGAGCAGTACTTC | - | TRBJ2-7 | - | TRBV19
CASRGSGTGSYEQYF | TGTGCCAGCAGAGGGTCCGGGACAGGGTCCTACGAGCAGTACTTC | many | TRBJ2-7 | TRBD1 | TRBV28
CASSLWRDEQFF | TGTGCCAGCAGCTTGTGGCGGGATGAGCAGTTCTTC | many | TRBJ2-1 | - | TRBV5-6
CASSLMASGTTDTQYF | TGCGCCAGCAGCTTGATGGCTAGCGGAACCACAGATACGCAGTATTTT | - | TRBJ2-3 | TRBD2 | TRBV5-1
CASSQDPNYGYTF | TGTGCCAGCAGCCAAGATCCAAACTATGGCTACACCTTC | few | TRBJ1-2 | - | TRBV14
CASSSGFSYEQYF | TGTGCCAGCTCCTCGGGGTTCTCCTACGAGCAGTACTTC | - | TRBJ2-7 | - | TRBV18
CAISSQGYEQYF | TGTGCCATCAGTTCACAGGGGTACGAGCAGTACTTC | - | TRBJ2-7 | TRBD1 | TRBV10-3
CASSYNFGQGAGGYTF | TGTGCCAGCAGTTACAACTTCGGACAGGGGGCTGGAGGCTACACCTTC | few | TRBJ1-2 | TRBD1 | TRBV6-6
CASSRQQGPLDNSPLHF | TGCGCCAGCAGCCGCCAACAGGGGCCATTGGATAATTCACCCCTCCACTTT | few | TRBJ1-6 | TRBD1 | TRBV4-3
CASSPSKGGYTF | TGTGCCAGCAGCCCGAGCAAGGGGGGCTACACCTTC | - | TRBJ1-2 | - | TRBV9
CASRPSSGSYDEQFF | TGTGCCAGTAGACCATCTAGCGGGAGTTACGATGAGCAGTTCTTC | many | TRBJ2-1 | TRBD2 | TRBV19
CASSQDLSGTYNEQFF | TGCGCCAGCAGCCAAGATCTTAGCGGGACCTACAATGAGCAGTTCTTC | few | TRBJ2-1 | TRBD2 | TRBV4-3
CAISDSGGTYNEQFF | TGTGCCATCAGTGACTCGGGAGGGACCTACAATGAGCAGTTCTTC | - | TRBJ2-1 | TRBD2 | TRBV10-3